One T cell receptor (beta chain) is described in this entry. Original analysis: Cell counts per sample came from amplifying reference gene primers. Clones were read by immunoSEQ multiplex PCR, and TCRdb kept only the in-frame ones, dropping some. The V and J calls and the clone size are those of that table, but D and trimming were determined from the DNA. The sample carries 350,000 to 450,000 clones, 75% to 90% recorded once. The sample belongs to a study of blood T cell repertoires in COVID-19. The wider study: Nucleic acid was either cDNA or gDNA, and it came from T cells, B-cell-depleted T cells, or PBMCs.

Germline V gene sequence: CDR1 SGHAT, CDR2 FQNNGV. This CDR3 comprises 14 residues. V gave up 1 base and J gave up 1 base, with 7 bases separating them. The source material was PBMCs or T cells enriched from blood (not recorded which). The chain joins TRBV11-2 to TRBJ1-2; D perhaps matches TRBD1 (5 bases). The TCR comes from a woman in her forties or fifties who had recovered from COVID-19. The CDR3 region is CASSLVRDNYGYTF. The CDR3 region has the DNA TGTGCCAGCAGCTTAGTCAGGGATAACTATGGCTACACCTTC.